Presented here are 21 T cell receptor beta chains from one specimen sequenced in a study of Ad26.COV2.S vaccination and SARS-CoV-2 variants. The assay was immunoSEQ multiplex PCR, and TCRdb's table has in-frame clones only and misses some. This sample yields some 350,000 clones, of which roughly 90% are seen a single time; over 5% belongs to the top ten. Treatment in this sample: approximately 18 received Ad26.COV2.S at low or high dose, single or two shots; about 5 received placebo; per-sample allocation not given. Samples came from day 63 after the first vaccine or placebo injection. The sequences come from peripheral blood, collected in a trial of Ad26.COV2.S vaccine versus placebo. The receptor source for this set is a person aged 18-65 years who received the Ad26.COV2.S COVID-19 vaccine or a placebo.

This clone was seen a handful of times. The chain carries TRBV6-6 and TRBJ2-1; TRBD1 is a possible D gene (6 bases). The germline gives CDR1 MNHNY, CDR2 SVGAGI (reference sequence). The CDR3 is 14 residues long. V dropped 5 bases and J dropped 0 bases, with 8 bases sitting between them. The DNA for the CDR3 is TGTGCCAGCAGTAGGGGGAGCTCCTACAATGAGCAGTTCTTC. Encoded protein: CASSRGSSYNEQFF.

V and J are TRBV2 and TRBJ1-6; 8 nucleotides match TRBD1. V shed 9 bases, J shed 10 bases, and the junction held 8 bases outside the gene matches. The germline V gene has CDR1 SNHLY and CDR2 FYNNEI. The length of the CDR3 is 13 residues. The CDR3, as DNA: TGTGCCAGGAGGGACAGGCAAACCTCACCCCTCCACTTT. Its protein is CARRDRQTSPLHF.

This sequence joins TRBV2 and TRBJ2-7; D unresolved. The CDR3 consists of 12 residues. Trimming stripped 9 bases from V and 2 bases from J, with 11 bases between. Per the germline V gene, CDR1 is SNHLY and CDR2 is FYNNEI. CDR3 sequence reads: CASRSVAYEQYF. CDR3 coding DNA: TGTGCCAGTCGGAGCGTGGCCTACGAGCAGTACTTC.

This chain connects TRBV19 to TRBJ1-5, with unresolved D. V was trimmed by 3 bases and J by 7 bases, leaving 10 bases between them. The CDR3 is 13 residues long. The germline V gene encodes CDR1 LNHDA and CDR2 SQIVND (reference sequence). The CDR3 region has the DNA TGTGCCAGTAGTATCGAGGGTGGGCAGCCCCAGCATTTT. This codes for CASSIEGGQPQHF.

V gene TRBV6-2 or TRBV6-3 combines with J gene TRBJ2-1; 12 bases fit TRBD2. J lost 8 bases, V lost 1 base, and 12 bases had no gene match. The CDR3 spans 18 residues. Germline CDR1 is MNHEY and CDR2 is SVGEGT. Written as DNA, the CDR3 is TGTGCCAGCAGTTACTGGGTGACTAGCGGGGGCCTGAGGGATGAGCAGTTCTTC. Translated: CASSYWVTSGGLRDEQFF.

Ten or more counts support this clone. This chain links TRBV28 with TRBJ2-7; D unresolved. Trimming removed 3 bases from V and 3 bases from J, with 9 bases in between. The germline V gene encodes CDR1 MDHEN and CDR2 SYDVKM. The CDR3 is 13 residues long. CDR3 sequence reads: CASSLRNHYEQYF. Here the CDR3 DNA reads TGTGCCAGCAGTTTGAGGAACCACTACGAGCAGTACTTC.

This sequence joins TRBV28 and TRBJ1-4; no firm D call. V was clipped by 2 bases and J by 8 bases, with 6 bases between them. Germline V gene data show CDR1 as MDHEN and CDR2 as SYDVKM. The CDR3 sequence is 12 residues long. CDR3 in DNA: TGTGCCAGCAGTTTAGCCGGGGAAAAACTGTTTTTT. This gives the protein CASSLAGEKLFF.

The V call is TRBV5-1, the J call TRBJ2-5; TRBD2 agrees at 7 bases. The junction had 8 bases not matched to a gene; V was cut back by 5 bases and J by 7 bases. Germline V gene lookup returns CDR1 SGHRS and CDR2 YFSETQ. This CDR3 region has 13 residues. The CDR3 loop reads CASSKRGIGTQYF. Here the CDR3 DNA reads TGCGCCAGCAGTAAGCGGGGTATAGGGACCCAGTACTTC.

V gene TRBV5-1 combines with J gene TRBJ2-7; 9 nucleotides agree with TRBD2. The CDR3 has 16 residues. The germline CDR1 and CDR2 sequences are SGHRS and YFSETQ. V shed 4 bases and J 3 bases; nucleotides not matched to a gene: 11. The CDR3 region has the DNA TGCGCCAGCAGCCCTGGTGGGCGGGGGGGATACTACGAGCAGTACTTC. Residues: CASSPGGRGGYYEQYF.

The DNA of the CDR3 is TGTGCCACCAGCAGAGATGGAAATGGGGGAGGCGCTTACAATGAGCAGTTCTTC. Its translation is CATSRDGNGGGAYNEQFF. The chain joins TRBV15 to TRBJ2-1, with D perhaps TRBD2 (6 bases). Trimming took 0 bases from V and 4 from J, leaving 19 bases between them. Germline V gene lookup returns CDR1 LNHNV and CDR2 YYDKDF (reference sequence). CDR3 length: 18 amino acids. Full variable domain (missing parts from reference TRBV15 and TRBJ2-1): DAMVIQNPRYQVTQFGKPVTLSCSQTLNHNVMYWYQQKSSQAPKLLFHYYDKDFNNEADTPDNFQSRRPNTSFCFLDIRSPGLGDTAMYLCATSRDGNGGGAYNEQFFGPGTRLTVL.

The V and J genes are TRBV4-1 and TRBJ1-4; D is perhaps TRBD1 (5 bases). The germline CDR1 and CDR2 sequences are MGHRA and YSYEKL. This CDR3 contains 16 residues. Between the trimmed V and J ends, which lost 3 bases and 2 bases, there was a span of 13 bases. The CDR3 nucleotides are TGCGCCAGCAGCCAGGCACGACAGTTGACTAATGAAAAACTGTTTTTT. It translates to CASSQARQLTNEKLFF.

The rearrangement uses TRBV19 and TRBJ2-1; 8 nucleotides align to TRBD1. The germline V gene encodes CDR1 LNHDA and CDR2 SQIVND (reference sequence). The V gene end was trimmed by 6 bases and the J gene end by 6 bases; junction bases not matched to a gene: 7. The CDR3 covers 14 residues. In DNA form, the CDR3 reads TGTGCCAGTAGGTTTCGGACAGGGTCCAATGAGCAGTTCTTC. It translates to CASRFRTGSNEQFF. The full variable domain, its missing parts supplied by reference TRBV19 and TRBJ2-1, is DGGITQSPKYLFRKEGQNVTLSCEQNLNHDAMYWYRQDPGQGLRLIYYSQIVNDFQKGDIAEGYSVSREKKESFPLTVTSAQKNPTAFYLCASRFRTGSNEQFFGPGTRLTVL.

This clone was found once. The chain uses TRBV29-1 and TRBJ2-5; TRBD2 is a possible D gene (6 bases). The V and J ends lost 4 bases and 0 bases respectively, with 12 bases between them. Germline CDR1 and CDR2: SQVTM and ANQGSEA. The length of the CDR3 is 14 residues. CDR3 nucleotide sequence: TGCAGCGTTGGGGGGGATTGGTACCAAGAGACCCAGTACTTC. This codes for CSVGGDWYQETQYF.

The chain combines TRBV29-1 with TRBJ2-7; 7 nucleotides line up with TRBD2. Looked up from germline, CDR1 is SQVTM and CDR2 is ANQGSEA. This CDR3 has 13 residues. J gave up 7 bases and V 8 bases, and 14 bases lay outside the gene matches. The CDR3, as DNA: TGCAGCTTACGCTCGGGAGGTGGAGGAGAGCAGTACGTC. This translates into CSLRSGGGGEQYV.

The rearrangement links TRBV9 to TRBJ1-4; the match to TRBD1 covers 7 bases. The germline V gene has CDR1 SGDLS and CDR2 YYNGEE. The CDR3 consists of 16 residues. After removal of 3 bases from V and 3 bases from J, the junction contained 8 bases not matched to a gene. The CDR3 protein is CASSAGGAAANEKLFF. The CDR3 nucleotides are TGTGCCAGCAGCGCAGGGGGGGCAGCAGCTAATGAAAAACTGTTTTTT.

This chain joins TRBV7-2 and TRBJ2-7; TRBD2 matches 15 bases. This CDR3 is 16 amino acids long. Germline V CDR1 and CDR2: SGHTA, FQGNSA. V lost 5 bases and J lost 6; bases outside the gene matches: 8. CDR3 sequence: CASSTGLAGGLGEQYF. The CDR3 DNA reads TGTGCCAGCAGCACCGGACTAGCGGGGGGGCTTGGCGAGCAGTACTTC.

The rearrangement joins TRBV4-1 to TRBJ1-1; D is unclear. The CDR3 covers 15 residues. V lost 7 bases and J lost 1, with 16 bases in between. Germline lookup yields CDR1 MGHRA and CDR2 YSYEKL. The CDR3 DNA reads as TGCGCCAGCAAGCTCTTGGGTCTTACGAACACTGAAGCTTTCTTT. Amino acid sequence: CASKLLGLTNTEAFF.

This sequence joins TRBV6-2 or TRBV6-3 and TRBJ1-1; D is unclear. Germline CDR1 reads MNHEY; CDR2 reads SVGEGT. The CDR3 runs to 16 residues. Deletions cut 2 bases from V and 0 bases from J, with 13 bases between. For the CDR3, the DNA is TGTGCCAGCAGTTACCCGATCATTGCAGTGAACACTGAAGCTTTCTTT. Protein: CASSYPIIAVNTEAFF.

The chain is built from TRBV19 and TRBJ1-4; D remains ambiguous. CDR3 length: 15 residues. Trimming removed 6 bases from V and 4 bases from J, with 15 bases in between. Germline values: CDR1 LNHDA, CDR2 SQIVND (reference sequence). The CDR3 loop is CASRAAGLINEKLFF. The CDR3 DNA follows: TGTGCCAGTAGGGCAGCCGGGCTAATTAATGAAAAACTGTTTTTT.

The chain links TRBV12-3 or TRBV12-4 to TRBJ2-7; D not certain. Trimming removed 3 bases from V and 3 bases from J, with 6 bases in between. CDR3 length equals 12 residues. As DNA, the CDR3 is TGTGCCAGCAGTTTTGGGCTCTACGAGCAGTACTTC. Its protein is CASSFGLYEQYF.

The chain joins TRBV6-5 to TRBJ1-2; the D gene is possibly TRBD1 (6 bases). Germline V gene lookup returns CDR1 MNHEY and CDR2 SVGAGI. V gave up 5 bases and J gave up 4 bases, with 11 bases separating them. The CDR3 covers 13 residues. CDR3 nucleotide sequence: TGTGCCAGCAGTACGACAGGAACCTATGGCTACACCTTC. Protein sequence: CASSTTGTYGYTF.